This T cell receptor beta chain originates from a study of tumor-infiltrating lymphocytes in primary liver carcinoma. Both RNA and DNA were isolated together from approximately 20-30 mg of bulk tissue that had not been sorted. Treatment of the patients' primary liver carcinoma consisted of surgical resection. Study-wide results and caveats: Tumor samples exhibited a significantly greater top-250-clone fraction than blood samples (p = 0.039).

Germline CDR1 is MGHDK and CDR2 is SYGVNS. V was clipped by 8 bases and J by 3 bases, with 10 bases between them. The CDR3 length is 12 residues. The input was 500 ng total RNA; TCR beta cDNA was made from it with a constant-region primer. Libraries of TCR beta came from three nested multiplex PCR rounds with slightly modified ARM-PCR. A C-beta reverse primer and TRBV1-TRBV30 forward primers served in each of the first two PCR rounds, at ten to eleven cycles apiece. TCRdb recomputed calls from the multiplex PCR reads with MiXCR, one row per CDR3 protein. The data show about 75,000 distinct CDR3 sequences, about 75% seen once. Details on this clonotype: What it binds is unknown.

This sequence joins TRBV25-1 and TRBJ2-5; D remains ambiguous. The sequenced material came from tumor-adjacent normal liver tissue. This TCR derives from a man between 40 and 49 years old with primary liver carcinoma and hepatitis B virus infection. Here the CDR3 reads CASGVQKETQYF. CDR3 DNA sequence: TGTGCCAGCGGTGTACAGAAAGAGACCCAGTACTTC. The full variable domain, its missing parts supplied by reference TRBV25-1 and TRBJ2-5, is EADIYQTPRYLVIGTGKKITLECSQTMGHDKMYWYQQDPGMELHLIHYSYGVNSTEKGDLSSESTVSRIRTEHFPLTLESARPSHTSQYLCASGVQKETQYFGPGTRLLVL.